The next 7 T cell receptor beta chains were all read from a single sample in a study of control samples from healthy donors and cancer patients. Only in-frame clones appear in the TCRdb table, and some are missing; sequencing was by immunoSEQ multiplex PCR. Of 100,000 to 150,000 clones listed, roughly 91% are singletons. Source material: PBMCs. The receptors shown here come from a man aged 50-60 years with head and neck cancer.

This chain joins TRBV14 and TRBJ2-1, with 10 positions matching TRBD1. The CDR3 extends over 14 amino acids. V lost 4 bases and J lost 6; bases outside the gene matches: 3. Germline V gene data show CDR1 as SGHDN and CDR2 as FVKESK. Here the CDR3 reads CASSRDRGANEQFF. In DNA, the CDR3 is TGTGCCAGCAGCCGGGACAGGGGCGCCAATGAGCAGTTCTTC. The full variable domain, in which reference TRBV14 and TRBJ2-1 provide the parts outside the CDR3, is EAGVTQFPSHSVIEKGQTVTLRCDPISGHDNLYWYRRVMGKEIKFLLHFVKESKQDESGMPNNRFLAERTGGTYSTLKVQPAELEDSGVYFCASSRDRGANEQFFGPGTRLTVL.

The table lists this clone with a count of one. This CDR3 is CASKGGEKLFF. As DNA, the CDR3 is TGTGCCAGCAAAGGGGGCGAAAAACTGTTTTTT. This chain joins TRBV3-1 (or the pseudogene TRBV3-2) and TRBJ1-4; TRBD1 agrees at 7 bases. Germline lookup yields CDR1 LGHDT and CDR2 YNNKEL (reference sequence). The CDR3 covers 11 residues. The V segment lost 7 bases and the J segment 8 bases; nucleotides outside the gene matches: 1.

This clone has a single count. The chain joins TRBV28 to TRBJ1-5, with D possibly being TRBD1 (6 bases). CDR1 is MDHEN and CDR2 is SYDVKM in the germline V gene. Trimming took off 4 bases at V and 2 bases at J, with 12 bases between the two ends. The length of the CDR3 is 15 residues. The CDR3 DNA is TGTGCCAGCAGTTCTGCAGGGGTGGGCAATCAGCCCCAGCATTTT. Its translation: CASSSAGVGNQPQHF.

This chain uses TRBV24-1 with TRBJ2-1; 8 bases align to TRBD2. The germline CDR1 and CDR2 sequences are KGHDR and SFDVKD. The trim removed 4 bases at V and 9 bases at J, leaving 13 bases unmatched. The CDR3 is made up of 16 amino acids. DNA for the CDR3: TGTGCCACCAGTGACCCCGGGACTAGGGGTGCCGTTGAGCAGTTCTTC. Amino acids: CATSDPGTRGAVEQFF.

This clone was counted a single time. This chain connects TRBV6-6 to TRBJ1-1; 11 nucleotides line up with TRBD1. Germline assignment: CDR1 MNHNY and CDR2 SVGAGI (reference sequence). The length of the CDR3 is 14 residues. J was trimmed by 11 bases and V by 5 bases; bases with no gene match: 10. The chain's CDR3 is CASSTRTGGSLAFF. DNA of the CDR3: TGTGCCAGCAGTACCAGGACAGGGGGCTCATTGGCTTTCTTT.

The chain links TRBV5-4 to TRBJ2-5; D not certain. V lost 1 base and J 1 base, leaving 5 bases between the germline ends. This CDR3 spans 13 amino acids. Germline CDR1 is SGHNT and CDR2 is YYREEE (reference sequence). The DNA of the CDR3 is TGTGCCAGCAGCTTGCACCTCCAAGAGACCCAGTACTTC. It yields the protein CASSLHLQETQYF.

The chain uses TRBV27 and TRBJ1-5, with 9 bases identical to TRBD1. This CDR3 contains 15 residues. Germline CDR1 is MNHEY and CDR2 is SMNVEV (reference sequence). The ends lost 3 bases at V and 1 base at J; junction bases unmatched: 1. This chain's CDR3 is CASSLTGGSNQPQHF. The DNA of the CDR3 is TGTGCCAGCAGTTTGACAGGGGGAAGCAATCAGCCCCAGCATTTT.